The 14 T cell receptor beta chains presented below share a single source sample, sequenced in a study of CD8 T cells in ankylosing spondylitis. TCRdb reanalysed the 5' RACE reads using MiXCR and keeps one entry per CDR3 protein. The sample consists of 200,000 to 250,000 distinct CDR3 sequences, over 9.5% of them appearing once. The specimen sequenced was blood, either unsorted or a sorted T cell fraction (not recorded which). These receptors came from a male donor with ankylosing spondylitis or in good health (not recorded which).

This clonotype was detected many times. J is TRBJ2-3 and V is TRBV20-1, with a possible D match to TRBD2 (7 bases). Between the trimmed V and J ends, which lost 3 bases and 4 bases, there was a span of 14 bases. The length of the CDR3 is 14 residues. Germline V gives CDR1 DFQATT, CDR2 SNEGSKA (reference sequence). DNA of the CDR3: TGCAGTGCTAGTCGTGGGGGGGCGTCAGATACGCAGTATTTT. Its translation: CSASRGGASDTQYF.

This clonotype was recorded at least ten times. This chain uses TRBV9 with TRBJ1-2; perhaps TRBD1 as D (5 bases). Trimming removed 3 bases at V and 2 bases at J, with 20 bases between. From germline, CDR1 is SGDLS and CDR2 YYNGEE. The CDR3 has 17 residues. CDR3 region: CASSGSIKPGANYGYTF. CDR3 coding DNA: TGTGCCAGCAGCGGAAGCATAAAACCCGGGGCAAACTATGGCTACACCTTC.

This clonotype was found many times. The chain combines TRBV7-3 with TRBJ1-1; weak D call: TRBD1 (5 bases). V shed 3 bases and J shed 1 base, with 12 bases lying between them. There are 15 residues in the CDR3. Germline V gene lookup returns CDR1 SGHTA and CDR2 FQGTGA. Written as DNA, the CDR3 is TGTGCCAGCAGCTTCTCAGGGTCGGGGAACACTGAAGCTTTCTTT. It is translated as CASSFSGSGNTEAFF.

Ten or more counts support this clonotype. CDR3 residues: CASSLAGIRDPGETQYF. The CDR3 nucleotides are TGTGCCAGCAGTTTGGCCGGGATTAGGGATCCAGGTGAAACCCAGTACTTC. The rearrangement joins TRBV28 to TRBJ2-5, with TRBD2 as a possible D gene (5 bases). Per germline, CDR1 MDHEN and CDR2 SYDVKM. Trimming took off 3 bases at V and 8 bases at J, with 25 bases between the two ends. This CDR3 spans 17 amino acids.

This clonotype came up many times. The rearrangement uses TRBV7-8 and TRBJ2-3; D is unclear. The V end was cut by 0 bases, the J end by 4 bases, with 14 bases between. Germline CDR1 and CDR2: SGHVS and FQNEAQ. The CDR3 runs 16 residues. The CDR3 DNA is TGTGCCAGCAGCTTAGCTGGTCGCTTTAGCCCAGATACGCAGTATTTT. The encoded protein is CASSLAGRFSPDTQYF. The complete variable domain, with remaining parts taken from reference TRBV7-8 and TRBJ2-3, reads GAGVSQSPRYKVAKRGQDVALRCDPISGHVSLFWYQQALGQGPEFLTYFQNEAQLDKSGLPSDRFFAERPEGSVSTLKIQRTQQEDSAVYLCASSLAGRFSPDTQYFGPGTRLTVL.

This clonotype showed up many times. The chain recombines TRBV5-1 with TRBJ2-3; D is undetermined. The CDR3 sequence is 14 residues long. Trimming cost V 0 bases and J 0 bases, with 5 bases left between them. Germline V gene data show CDR1 as SGHRS and CDR2 as YFSETQ. The CDR3 DNA sequence: TGCGCCAGCAGCTTGGGGTCTAGCACAGATACGCAGTATTTT. It encodes CASSLGSSTDTQYF.

The V gene is TRBV28, the J gene TRBJ1-2; 7 bases are shared with TRBD1. Germline assignment: CDR1 MDHEN and CDR2 SYDVKM. This CDR3 is 16 amino acids long. With V trimmed by 5 bases and J by 4 bases, 13 bases remained unmatched. CDR3 coding DNA: TGTGCCAGCAGTCCCCCCCCAGGACAGGACCTCTATGGCTACACCTTC. It specifies CASSPPPGQDLYGYTF.

This clonotype was recorded many times. V usage is TRBV9 and J usage is TRBJ2-3; D possibly uses TRBD1 or TRBD2 (6 bases each). Germline-derived CDR1 and CDR2 are SGDLS and YYNGEE. V was clipped by 7 bases and J by 2 bases, with 11 bases between them. CDR3 length equals 13 residues. CDR3 sequence reads: CASRGQLTDTQYF. In DNA, the CDR3 is TGTGCCAGCCGGGGGCAGCTCACAGATACGCAGTATTTT.

This clonotype was counted many times. This chain connects TRBV5-1 to TRBJ1-3, with D tentatively TRBD1 (6 bases). The CDR3 loop spans 18 amino acids. The V gene lost 0 bases and the J gene lost 4 bases, with 20 bases spanning the gap. Germline V gives CDR1 SGHRS, CDR2 YFSETQ. The CDR3 reads CASSLGTDPPKPGNTIYF. DNA of the CDR3: TGCGCCAGCAGCTTGGGGACAGACCCACCTAAGCCCGGAAACACCATATATTTT.

This clonotype was observed at least ten times. The chain couples TRBV24-1 to TRBJ2-1, with TRBD2 identical over 13 bases. After removal of 4 bases from V and 0 bases from J, the junction contained 5 bases not matched to a gene. Germline V lookup: CDR1 KGHDR, CDR2 SFDVKD. CDR3 length equals 18 residues. The CDR3 nucleotides are TGTGCCACCAGTGAGTCCCGGACTAGCGGGAGCTCCTACAATGAGCAGTTCTTC. Amino acids: CATSESRTSGSSYNEQFF.

This chain connects TRBV20-1 to TRBJ1-2, with 7 bases identical to TRBD1. This CDR3 has 14 amino acids. Losses at the gene ends were 3 bases for V and 6 bases for J; bases not matched to a gene: 10. Germline loops: CDR1 DFQATT, CDR2 SNEGSKA (reference sequence). The CDR3 spells CSASWIGQGDGYTF. The CDR3 nucleotides are TGCAGTGCTAGTTGGATTGGGCAGGGGGATGGCTACACCTTC.

This clonotype occurred many times. This chain links TRBV5-5 with TRBJ2-5, with TRBD2 matching 11 bases. Trimming took 2 bases from V and 2 from J; bases not matched to a gene: 2. Germline-derived CDR1 and CDR2 are SGHKS and YYEKEE (reference sequence). CDR3 length: 15 amino acids. The CDR3 nucleotides are TGTGCCAGCAGCTTTGGACTAGCGGGTCAAGAGACCCAGTACTTC. It specifies CASSFGLAGQETQYF.

This clonotype was seen ten or more times. The chain joins TRBV27 to TRBJ2-2; 9 nucleotides agree with TRBD1. V lost 8 bases and J lost 5; bases outside the gene matches: 9. Germline loops: CDR1 MNHEY, CDR2 SMNVEV (reference sequence). This CDR3 is 15 amino acids long. The CDR3 reads CASASLGTGTGELFF. The CDR3 DNA reads as TGTGCCAGCGCTTCGCTCGGGACAGGGACCGGGGAGCTGTTTTTT.

This clonotype was found many times. The rearrangement uses TRBV29-1 and TRBJ2-5, with D maybe TRBD2 (5 bases). The CDR3 runs 13 residues. V lost 0 bases and J lost 5, with 10 bases in between. CDR1 is SQVTM, CDR2 ANQGSEA, per germline. CDR3 bases: TGCAGCGTTGAAGATGGTAGCGTTGAGACCCAGTACTTC. Its protein product is CSVEDGSVETQYF.